There are many counts of the clone carrying this T cell receptor (beta chain). Its antigen is as yet unknown. The data belong to a study of T-cell memory formation after mild COVID-19. Findings of the study overall: Certain responding clones were present in pre-infection memory, suggesting participation of cross-reactive memory.

Trimming took 2 bases from V and 6 from J, leaving 9 bases between them. The germline CDR1 and CDR2 sequences are SEHNR and FQNEAQ (reference sequence). The CDR3 extends over 13 amino acids. TCRdb processed the 5' RACE reads anew with MiXCR; each CDR3 protein has one entry. The data show 200,000 or so distinct CDR3 sequences, 9.5% seen once. The chain combines TRBV7-9 with TRBJ2-3, with D possibly TRBD1 on 5 matching bases. This receptor was taken from a man aged 18 to 29 who had mild COVID-19 (a few samples of this study predate the infection). Cell type and time point are not known. The sequencing input was PBMCs or a T cell subset sorted from them (not recorded which). CDR3: CASSLQGPDTQYF. In DNA form, the CDR3 reads TGTGCCAGCAGCTTACAGGGCCCGGATACGCAGTATTTT. The variable domain in full, completed from reference TRBV7-9 and TRBJ2-3, reads DTGVSQNPRHKITKRGQNVTFRCDPISEHNRLYWYRQTLGQGPEFLTYFQNEAQLEKSRLLSDRFSAERPKGSFSTLEIQRTEQGDSAMYLCASSLQGPDTQYFGPGTRLTVL.